This TCR beta chain was captured by sequencing in a study of tumor-infiltrating lymphocytes in primary liver carcinoma. Study-level points and caveats: Against blood, tumors held a significantly higher top-250-clone fraction (p = 0.039).

Unsorted whole blood supplied the blood RNA, and germline DNA was isolated too. They drew four milliliters of peripheral blood before surgery. The CDR3 has 16 residues. Germline CDR1 is LGHNA and CDR2 is YNFKEQ. Trimming stripped 0 bases from V and 4 bases from J, with 14 bases between. A remark on this clonotype: Antigen specificity is unknown.

With a constant-region primer, TCR beta cDNA was made from roughly 500 ng of total RNA. ARM-PCR, slightly modified, supplied the TCR beta libraries through three nested multiplex PCR rounds. Both of the initial two PCR rounds ran for 10 cycles and employed TRBV1-TRBV30 forward primers alongside a C-beta reverse primer. TCRdb independently ran MiXCR on the multiplex PCR reads; one entry per CDR3 protein. The sample holds about 180,000 distinct CDR3 sequences, less than 65% seen once. The chain links TRBV4-2 to TRBJ2-3; possible D gene TRBD2, 6 bases. Sequencing input: peripheral blood. The clonotype originates from a man aged 35-49 years with primary liver carcinoma and hepatitis B virus infection. CDR3 sequence: CASSQDERASADTQYF. CDR3 DNA sequence: TGTGCCAGCAGCCAAGATGAAAGGGCTAGCGCAGATACGCAGTATTTT.